These 20 T cell receptor beta chains came from one sample sequenced in a study of T-cell reconstitution after alpha-beta-depleted transplantation in children. It was with unique molecular identifiers that the TCRbeta library was prepared. TCRdb reprocessed the PCR reads via MiXCR and lists one record per CDR3 protein. Of about 870,000 distinct CDR3 sequences in the sample, around 15% were seen once. Here the sequenced sample was PBMCs, mostly from graft donor cells, taken 360 days after TCRalphabeta/CD19-depleted stem cell transplant. These receptors all stem from a male patient younger than 18 who had a stem cell transplant for acute lymphoblastic leukemia, so the T cells may come from the graft donor.

The V call is TRBV5-1, the J call TRBJ1-1; 9 bases fit TRBD1. V was clipped by 6 bases and J by 5 bases; unmatched bases: 5. The CDR3 extends over 13 amino acids. Per germline, CDR1 SGHRS and CDR2 YFSETQ. This CDR3 reads CASKDRGRTEAFF. The CDR3 DNA reads TGCGCCAGCAAGGACAGGGGTCGGACTGAAGCTTTCTTT.

The sample holds a few counts of this clonotype. This sequence joins TRBV9 and TRBJ2-2; 11 bases fit TRBD2. Germline loops: CDR1 SGDLS, CDR2 YYNGEE. The CDR3 sequence is 19 residues long. J gave up 4 bases and V 1 base, and 12 bases lay outside the gene matches. This CDR3 reads CASSVWQVPGLAATGELFF. CDR3 nucleotides: TGTGCCAGCAGCGTATGGCAGGTTCCGGGACTAGCGGCCACCGGGGAGCTGTTTTTT. Filled out from reference TRBV9 and TRBJ2-2, the complete variable domain reads DSGVTQTPKHLITATGQRVTLRCSPRSGDLSVYWYQQSLDQGLQFLIQYYNGEERAKGNILERFSAQQFPDLHSELNLSSLELGDSALYFCASSVWQVPGLAATGELFFGEGSRLTVL.

This clonotype was seen only a few times. The J gene is TRBJ2-2, the V gene TRBV24-1; possible D gene TRBD2, 5 bases. The ends were cut back, 4 bases at V and 0 bases at J, with 14 bases in the middle. The CDR3 contains 17 residues. Germline V gene data show CDR1 as KGHDR and CDR2 as SFDVKD. The CDR3 nucleotides read TGTGCCACCAGTGACCCCTCCAGCGGAACGAACACCGGGGAGCTGTTTTTT. This sequence encodes CATSDPSSGTNTGELFF.

The chain combines TRBV15 with TRBJ1-3, with D perhaps TRBD1 (5 bases). Trimming removed 5 bases at V and 4 bases at J, with 18 bases between. CDR3 length: 16 residues. From germline, CDR1 is LNHNV and CDR2 YYDKDF (reference sequence). The CDR3 protein is CATSQERLRTGNTIYF. The DNA for the CDR3 is TGTGCCACCAGCCAAGAGCGGCTCAGGACAGGAAACACCATATATTTT.

This clonotype has just a few counts. The chain recombines TRBV9 with TRBJ2-1; the D gene is possibly TRBD2 (5 bases). V was clipped by 4 bases and J by 2 bases, with 16 bases between them. CDR3 length: 16 amino acids. Germline lookup yields CDR1 SGDLS and CDR2 YYNGEE. The CDR3: CASSPDLGYPYNEQFF. The CDR3 DNA sequence: TGTGCCAGCAGCCCGGACTTGGGATACCCCTACAATGAGCAGTTCTTC.

In its sample, this clonotype was seen many times. The chain combines TRBV12-3 or TRBV12-4 with TRBJ1-5, with D uncertain. The V end was cut by 1 base, the J end by 0 bases, with 7 bases between. The CDR3 covers 15 residues. CDR3 DNA: TGTGCCAGCAGTTTAGGAGGGCCTAGCAATCAGCCCCAGCATTTT. Protein: CASSLGGPSNQPQHF.

This clonotype was picked up a small number of times. This chain connects TRBV5-1 to TRBJ2-2; 7 nucleotides agree with TRBD1. V lost 2 bases and J lost 1; bases outside the gene matches: 8. This CDR3 contains 17 residues. Germline values: CDR1 SGHRS, CDR2 YFSETQ. This CDR3 is CASSFPRDSRNTGELFF. CDR3 coding DNA: TGCGCCAGCAGCTTCCCCCGGGACAGCCGGAACACCGGGGAGCTGTTTTTT.

This clonotype appeared a few times. The gene calls are TRBV29-1 and TRBJ2-2, with a weak D call TRBD1 (7 bases). Germline V CDR1 and CDR2: SQVTM, ANQGSEA. CDR3 size: 16 residues. V dropped 4 bases and J dropped 3 bases, with 18 bases sitting between them. The CDR3 spells CSVVIGGGPDTGELFF. CDR3 nucleotide sequence: TGCAGCGTTGTAATAGGAGGGGGCCCCGACACCGGGGAGCTGTTTTTT.

The chain employs TRBV5-1 and TRBJ2-3; D gene uncertain. Germline V gives CDR1 SGHRS, CDR2 YFSETQ. Trimming stripped 4 bases from V and 4 bases from J, with 13 bases between. This CDR3 has 14 residues. CDR3 bases: TGCGCCAGCAGCCTGCTGATAGGGCCAGATACGCAGTATTTT. It yields the protein CASSLLIGPDTQYF.

The V call is TRBV7-3, the J call TRBJ2-3; D remains ambiguous. V was clipped by 4 bases and J by 2 bases, with 10 bases between them. The CDR3 contains 14 residues. The germline V gene encodes CDR1 SGHTA and CDR2 FQGTGA. The CDR3 bases are TGTGCCAGCAGCTCTGTTGGGGTCACAGATACGCAGTATTTT. The encoded protein is CASSSVGVTDTQYF.

This clonotype was seen a few times. The chain employs TRBV5-1 and TRBJ2-5; 8 nucleotides match TRBD1. The trim removed 7 bases at V and 9 bases at J, leaving 17 bases unmatched. Germline CDR1 reads SGHRS; CDR2 reads YFSETQ. The CDR3 consists of 15 residues. The CDR3 is CASRWDRSPMVAQYF. CDR3 coding DNA: TGCGCCAGCCGCTGGGACAGGTCCCCTATGGTGGCCCAGTACTTC.

This clonotype came up many times. The rearrangement uses TRBV6-1 and TRBJ2-7; TRBD2 might be the D (6 bases). V was trimmed by 6 bases and J by 0 bases, leaving 15 bases between them. In germline, CDR1 is MNHNS, CDR2 SASEGT. The length of the CDR3 is 15 residues. The DNA for the CDR3 is TGTGCCAGCAGCGATAGCGGAGGGCCCTCCTACGAGCAGTACTTC. The encoded protein is CASSDSGGPSYEQYF.

This clonotype has a count of ten or more. The V and J genes are TRBV7-3 and TRBJ2-2; D gene unclear. V lost 3 bases and J lost 4, with 6 bases in between. Germline CDR1 and CDR2: SGHTA and FQGTGA. The CDR3 runs to 13 residues. The CDR3 bases are TGTGCCAGCAGCTTTGACCCCACCGGGGAGCTGTTTTTT. It translates to CASSFDPTGELFF.

The sample holds a few counts of this clonotype. The rearrangement links TRBV5-1 to TRBJ2-1; D may correspond to TRBD1 or TRBD2 (6 bases each). CDR1 and CDR2 (germline): SGHRS, YFSETQ. This CDR3 spans 15 amino acids. Trimming removed 4 bases at V and 7 bases at J, with 18 bases between. CDR3 bases: TGCGCCAGCAGCAAACAAAGGGGGAGGATGAATGAGCAGTTCTTC. It specifies CASSKQRGRMNEQFF.

The chain is built from TRBV4-1 and TRBJ1-3; a weak D match, TRBD1 (6 bases). Trimming removed 6 bases at V and 0 bases at J, with 15 bases between. CDR1 is MGHRA, CDR2 YSYEKL, per germline. The CDR3 runs to 16 residues. The CDR3 is CASSLLQGNSGNTIYF. The CDR3 DNA reads TGCGCCAGCAGTCTATTACAGGGAAACTCTGGAAACACCATATATTTT.

This chain connects TRBV5-1 to TRBJ1-2; 7 bases fit TRBD1. V was pared by 3 bases and J by 6 bases, with 8 bases of the junction left unmatched. In germline, CDR1 is SGHRS, CDR2 YFSETQ. The length of the CDR3 is 14 residues. DNA of the CDR3: TGCGCCAGCAGCTCCAGGGGGGAAGGACATGGCTACACCTTC. This translates into CASSSRGEGHGYTF.

The rearrangement uses TRBV4-2 and TRBJ2-1, with 14 positions matching TRBD2. The V gene end was trimmed by 4 bases and the J gene end by 5 bases; junction bases not matched to a gene: 7. This CDR3 comprises 17 residues. Germline loops: CDR1 LGHNA, CDR2 YNFKEQ. The CDR3 reads CASSPGLAGGWNNEQFF. As DNA, the CDR3 is TGTGCCAGCAGCCCAGGACTAGCGGGAGGCTGGAACAATGAGCAGTTCTTC.

The chain combines TRBV10-3 with TRBJ2-1, with TRBD2 matching 14 bases. Germline V lookup: CDR1 ENHRY, CDR2 SYGVKD. The CDR3 runs 17 residues. The V gene end was trimmed by 2 bases and the J gene end by 8 bases; junction bases not matched to a gene: 8. Here the CDR3 DNA reads TGTGCCATCAGTGAGACACCGGGACTAGCGGGAGCAGATGAGCAGTTCTTC. This translates into CAISETPGLAGADEQFF.

The rearrangement links TRBV15 to TRBJ1-2; D gene ambiguous. The V end was cut by 0 bases, the J end by 5 bases, with 16 bases between. CDR1 is LNHNV, CDR2 YYDKDF, per germline (reference sequence). The CDR3 consists of 16 residues. Here the CDR3 reads CATSRDKWQQLYGYTF. The CDR3 DNA follows: TGTGCCACCAGCAGAGATAAGTGGCAACAACTTTATGGCTACACCTTC.

The count of this clonotype is one. The junction departs from the called germline gene at one end, perhaps through a read error. V and J are TRBV15 and TRBJ2-2; 12 bases map to TRBD1. Germline V gene data show CDR1 as LNHNV and CDR2 as YYDKDF (reference sequence). This CDR3 spans 19 amino acids. As DNA, the CDR3 is TGTGCCACCAGCAGAGAGCCGGGACAGGGGGCAGAGGTGTTCGGGGAGCTGATTTTT. It specifies CATSREPGQGAEVFGELIF.